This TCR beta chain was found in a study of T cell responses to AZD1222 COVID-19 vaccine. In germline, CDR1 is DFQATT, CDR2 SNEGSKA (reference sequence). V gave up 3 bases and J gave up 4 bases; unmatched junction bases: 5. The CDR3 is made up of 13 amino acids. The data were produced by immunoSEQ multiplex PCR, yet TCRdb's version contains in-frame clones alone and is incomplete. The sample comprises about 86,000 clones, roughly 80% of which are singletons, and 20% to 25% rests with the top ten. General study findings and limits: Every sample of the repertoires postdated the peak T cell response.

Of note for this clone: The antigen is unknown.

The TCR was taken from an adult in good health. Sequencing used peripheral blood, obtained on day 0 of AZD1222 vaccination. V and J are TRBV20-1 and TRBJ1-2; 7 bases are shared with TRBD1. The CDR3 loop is CSASGGQIYGYTF. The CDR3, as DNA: TGCAGTGCTAGTGGGGGACAGATCTATGGCTACACCTTC.